The clone carrying this T cell receptor (beta chain) appeared a single time. Only in-frame clones appear in the TCRdb table, and some are missing; sequencing was by immunoSEQ multiplex PCR. The data contain 400,000 to 550,000 clones, 87% of them singletons. The CDR3 sequence is 16 residues long. Germline V CDR1 and CDR2: LGHNA, YNFKEQ. V trimming: 0 bases; J trimming: 4 bases; junction bases outside the gene matches: 6. The sample originates from a study of blood T cell repertoires in COVID-19. The chain combines TRBV4-2 with TRBJ1-2; 9 bases match TRBD1. The specimen was PBMCs or T cells enriched from blood (not recorded which). The clonotype originates from a woman aged 18-29 years with acute COVID-19. Here the CDR3 DNA reads TGTGCCAGCAGCCAAGATTGGACAGGGGTTAGCTATGGCTACACCTTC. Its translation is CASSQDWTGVSYGYTF.